These 23 T cell receptor beta chains were all obtained from the same sample, sequenced in a study of vaccination effects on CD4 cells after COVID-19. The culture ran for around nine days before CD4+ T cells were isolated. Two-dose BNT162b2 or mRNA-1273 vaccination was given to participants. The antigens for these receptors are not known. TCRdb keeps only in-frame clones here, not all; method: immunoSEQ multiplex PCR. Of approximately 70,000 clones in the sample, less than 75% were seen once. The sample in question was CD4+ T cells from PBMCs cultured without peptide, obtained after COVID-19 vaccination. The origin of the receptors is a human donor who received a COVID-19 vaccine.

In this sample, this clone turned up once. The rearrangement uses TRBV15 and TRBJ2-7; D ambiguous. The length of the CDR3 is 14 residues. Trimming took 6 bases from V and 2 from J, leaving 14 bases between them. Germline lookup yields CDR1 LNHNV and CDR2 YYDKDF (reference sequence). The CDR3 spells CATSKEFYTYEQYV. CDR3 nucleotides: TGTGCCACCAGTAAAGAGTTTTATACCTACGAGCAGTACGTC.

This clone was recorded once. The J gene is TRBJ2-1, the V gene TRBV5-1; TRBD2 matches 11 bases. CDR1 and CDR2 from the germline V gene are SGHRS and YFSETQ. The J segment lost 2 bases and the V segment lost 0 bases, leaving 7 bases of the junction unmatched. CDR3 length: 18 amino acids. The CDR3 protein is CASSLAALAGDTYNEQFF. The CDR3 DNA is TGCGCCAGCAGCTTGGCCGCACTAGCGGGGGACACCTACAATGAGCAGTTCTTC. Full variable domain (outside the CDR3, taken from reference TRBV5-1 and TRBJ2-1): KAGVTQTPRYLIKTRGQQVTLSCSPISGHRSVSWYQQTPGQGLQFLFEYFSETQRNKGNFPGRFSGRQFSNSRSEMNVSTLELGDSALYLCASSLAALAGDTYNEQFFGPGTRLTVL.

This clone was detected only a few times. This chain links TRBV7-9 with TRBJ1-4; TRBD1 aligns across 8 bases. Germline V lookup: CDR1 SEHNR, CDR2 FQNEAQ (reference sequence). The junction had 5 bases not matched to a gene; V was cut back by 6 bases and J by 2 bases. The CDR3 totals 15 residues. The CDR3 loop is CASRAQGGTNEKLFF. DNA for the CDR3: TGTGCCAGCAGGGCACAGGGGGGTACTAATGAAAAACTGTTTTTT. The full variable domain, rest sourced from reference TRBV7-9 and TRBJ1-4, is DTGVSQNPRHKITKRGQNVTFRCDPISEHNRLYWYRQTLGQGPEFLTYFQNEAQLEKSRLLSDRFSAERPKGSFSTLEIQRTEQGDSAMYLCASRAQGGTNEKLFFGSGTQLSVL.

The rearrangement uses TRBV3-1 (or the pseudogene TRBV3-2) and TRBJ2-1; TRBD1 is a possible D gene (6 bases). Trimming removed 0 bases at V and 9 bases at J, with 15 bases between. CDR3 length equals 15 residues. The germline gives CDR1 LGHDT, CDR2 YNNKEL (reference sequence). The CDR3 coding sequence is TGTGCCAGCAGCCAAGATTTACAGGGATGGGCTGAGCAGTTCTTC. This codes for CASSQDLQGWAEQFF.

This clone has a single count. The V call is TRBV18, the J call TRBJ2-3; 8 positions agree with TRBD2. The CDR3 runs to 15 residues. Trimming took 3 bases from V and 1 from J; bases not matched to a gene: 3. Per the germline V gene, CDR1 is KGHSH and CDR2 is LQKENI. CDR3 protein: CASSPRAGGTDTQYF. In nucleotides, the CDR3 is TGTGCCAGCTCACCTCGAGCGGGAGGCACAGATACGCAGTATTTT. Using reference TRBV18 and TRBJ2-3 for the parts outside the CDR3, the full variable domain is NAGVMQNPRHLVRRRGQEARLRCSPMKGHSHVYWYRQLPEEGLKFMVYLQKENIIDESGMPKERFSAEFPKEGPSILRIQQVVRGDSAAYFCASSPRAGGTDTQYFGPGTRLTVL.

The chain couples TRBV5-4 to TRBJ1-2; a possible D gene is TRBD1 (6 bases). The CDR3 is 13 amino acids. The germline V gene has CDR1 SGHNT and CDR2 YYREEE (reference sequence). V shed 4 bases and J shed 2 bases, with 9 bases lying between them. The CDR3 reads CASSVDRNYGYTF. CDR3 coding DNA: TGTGCCAGCAGCGTGGACAGAAACTATGGCTACACCTTC.

The CDR3 sequence: CASSVSGKSSGANVLTF. In DNA form, the CDR3 reads TGTGCCAGCAGCGTATCAGGAAAGAGCTCTGGGGCCAACGTCCTGACTTTC. This rearrangement joins TRBV7-9 to TRBJ2-6; D not resolved. Deletions cut 5 bases from V and 0 bases from J, with 14 bases between. This CDR3 is 17 amino acids long. The germline V gene encodes CDR1 SEHNR and CDR2 FQNEAQ (reference sequence).

The chain carries TRBV24-1 and TRBJ2-5, with D perhaps matching TRBD1 or TRBD2 (6 bases each). Germline loops: CDR1 KGHDR, CDR2 SFDVKD. This CDR3 is built from 17 residues. V lost 4 bases, J lost 5 bases, and 22 bases lay in between. The CDR3 here is CATSDTSGRGGKETQYF. The CDR3 DNA sequence: TGTGCCACCAGTGACACTTCGGGACGAGGGGGGAAGGAGACCCAGTACTTC.

This sequence joins TRBV29-1 and TRBJ2-7; D is tentatively TRBD1 or TRBD2 (5 bases each). Germline loops: CDR1 SQVTM, CDR2 ANQGSEA. CDR3 length equals 11 residues. The germline V and J ends were trimmed by 7 bases and 3 bases, with 10 bases remaining between them. This CDR3 reads CSGAGGYEQYV. CDR3 coding DNA: TGCAGCGGGGCTGGGGGCTACGAGCAGTACGTC.

The chain is built from TRBV19 and TRBJ1-1; 7 nucleotides line up with TRBD1. The CDR3 has 15 amino acids. Germline-derived CDR1 and CDR2 are LNHDA and SQIVND (reference sequence). After removal of 6 bases from V and 5 bases from J, the junction contained 12 bases not matched to a gene. The DNA for the CDR3 is TGTGCCAGTAGGGGGCCAGGGACAGCCCAAACTGAAGCTTTCTTT. Its protein product is CASRGPGTAQTEAFF.

This chain joins TRBV6-5 and TRBJ2-6; no definite D call. V was cut by 5 bases and J by 4 bases, with 12 bases left in between. CDR1 and CDR2 (germline): MNHEY, SVGAGI. The CDR3 has 15 amino acids. The CDR3 loop reads CASSRTGAGANVLTF. The CDR3 coding sequence is TGTGCCAGCAGTCGGACGGGTGCGGGGGCCAACGTCCTGACTTTC.

V usage is TRBV6-6 and J usage is TRBJ1-5; 8 nucleotides line up with TRBD1. The CDR3 sequence is 15 residues long. Trimming at V came to 2 bases and at J to 2 bases, leaving 2 bases not matched to a gene. From germline, CDR1 is MNHNY and CDR2 SVGAGI (reference sequence). CDR3 DNA: TGTGCCAGCAGTTACGGACAGGGTGGCAATCAGCCCCAGCATTTT. Its protein product is CASSYGQGGNQPQHF.

The CDR3 nucleotides read TGCAGCGTTGAAGATAATCCCCACTATGGCTACACCTTC. It is translated as CSVEDNPHYGYTF. The J gene is TRBJ1-2, the V gene TRBV29-1, with unresolved D. V was clipped by 0 bases and J by 3 bases, with 8 bases between them. The CDR3 length is 13 residues. Germline assignment: CDR1 SQVTM and CDR2 ANQGSEA.

This chain links TRBV7-8 with TRBJ1-2; 12 bases match TRBD1. The CDR3 extends over 16 amino acids. CDR1 and CDR2 from the germline V gene are SGHVS and FQNEAQ. With V trimmed by 5 bases and J by 1 base, 5 bases remained unmatched. The CDR3 DNA sequence: TGTGCCAGCAGCGGGGACAGGGGGCCCCGTAACTATGGCTACACCTTC. It is translated as CASSGDRGPRNYGYTF. The full variable domain, its missing parts supplied by reference TRBV7-8 and TRBJ1-2, is GAGVSQSPRYKVAKRGQDVALRCDPISGHVSLFWYQQALGQGPEFLTYFQNEAQLDKSGLPSDRFFAERPEGSVSTLKIQRTQQEDSAVYLCASSGDRGPRNYGYTFGSGTRLTVV.

This clone has more than one count but fewer than ten. The chain joins TRBV7-3 to TRBJ2-1; 8 bases map to TRBD1. CDR1 and CDR2 (germline): SGHTA, FQGTGA. The CDR3 is 13 residues long. V shed 4 bases, J shed 8 bases, and the junction held 4 bases outside the gene matches. CDR3 protein: CASSYQTGDEQFF. CDR3 in DNA: TGTGCCAGCAGCTACCAGACAGGGGATGAGCAGTTCTTC.

CDR3 nucleotide sequence: TGTGCCACCCGCCCGACTAGCGGCGACCAAGAGACCCAGTACTTC. Protein product: CATRPTSGDQETQYF. The gene calls are TRBV6-4 and TRBJ2-5; 9 nucleotides match TRBD2. Looked up from germline, CDR1 is MRHNA and CDR2 is SNTAGT. The CDR3 totals 15 residues. The junction had 9 bases not matched to a gene; V was cut back by 10 bases and J by 0 bases.

This clone has more than one count but fewer than ten. This sequence joins TRBV19 and TRBJ1-5; no clear D gene. The V and J ends lost 3 bases and 7 bases respectively, with 10 bases between them. Germline values: CDR1 LNHDA, CDR2 SQIVND (reference sequence). The CDR3 loop spans 13 amino acids. CDR3 nucleotide sequence: TGTGCCAGTAGTATCAGCGGAGACCAGCCCCAGCATTTT. Translating it yields CASSISGDQPQHF.

This sequence joins TRBV6-5 and TRBJ1-3; 10 bases fit TRBD1. The CDR3 is 15 amino acids. J gave up 8 bases and V 6 bases, and 10 bases lay outside the gene matches. Per the germline V gene, CDR1 is MNHEY and CDR2 is SVGAGI. Here the CDR3 reads CASSHPGTGADTIYF. The CDR3 coding sequence is TGTGCCAGCAGCCATCCCGGGACAGGGGCGGACACCATATATTTT.

This chain links TRBV27 with TRBJ1-5, with D maybe TRBD1 (6 bases). This CDR3 has 13 residues. V shed 2 bases and J shed 5 bases, with 7 bases lying between them. In germline, CDR1 is MNHEY, CDR2 SMNVEV (reference sequence). The CDR3 nucleotides read TGTGCCAGCAGTTTAGACAGGTATCAGCCCCAGCATTTT. This sequence encodes CASSLDRYQPQHF.

V usage is TRBV15 and J usage is TRBJ2-3, with 7 bases aligning to TRBD1. Germline CDR1 is LNHNV and CDR2 is YYDKDF (reference sequence). The CDR3 has 15 amino acids. V dropped 3 bases and J dropped 0; count of bases not matched to a gene: 3. This chain's CDR3 is CATSSDRVSTDTQYF. DNA of the CDR3: TGTGCCACCAGCAGTGACAGGGTTAGCACAGATACGCAGTATTTT.

This rearrangement joins TRBV4-1 to TRBJ2-7; possibly TRBD1 for D (5 bases). Trimming left V 1 base short and J 0 bases short, with 10 bases between. Per germline, CDR1 MGHRA and CDR2 YSYEKL. The CDR3 runs to 15 residues. The CDR3 loop reads CASSQVRANSYEQYV. The CDR3 nucleotides read TGCGCCAGCAGCCAAGTCAGGGCAAACTCCTACGAGCAGTACGTC.

The V and J genes are TRBV24-1 and TRBJ1-1; 8 nucleotides agree with TRBD1. This CDR3 is 14 amino acids long. Trimming cost V 3 bases and J 6 bases; bases outside gene matches: 5. Germline V lookup: CDR1 KGHDR, CDR2 SFDVKD. This CDR3 reads CATSDRTGTSEAFF. CDR3 DNA sequence: TGTGCCACCAGTGATCGGACAGGGACTTCTGAAGCTTTCTTT.

V and J are TRBV6-6 and TRBJ2-5, with 8 bases matching TRBD2. This CDR3 is 12 amino acids long. Germline values: CDR1 MNHNY, CDR2 SVGAGI (reference sequence). V was clipped by 8 bases and J by 5 bases; unmatched bases: 4. The CDR3 sequence: CASREGMETQYF. As DNA, the CDR3 is TGTGCCAGCCGGGAGGGCATGGAGACCCAGTACTTC.